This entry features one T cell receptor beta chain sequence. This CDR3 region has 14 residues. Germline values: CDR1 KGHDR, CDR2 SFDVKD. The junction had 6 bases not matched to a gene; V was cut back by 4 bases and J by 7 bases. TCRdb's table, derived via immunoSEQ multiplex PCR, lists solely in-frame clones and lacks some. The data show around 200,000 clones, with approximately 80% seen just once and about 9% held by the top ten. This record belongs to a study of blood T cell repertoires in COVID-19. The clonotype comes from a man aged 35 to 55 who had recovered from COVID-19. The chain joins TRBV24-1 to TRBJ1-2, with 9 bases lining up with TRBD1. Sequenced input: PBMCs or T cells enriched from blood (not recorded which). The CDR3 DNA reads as TGTGCCACCAGTGACGCACAGGGGGCGTTTGGCTACACCTTC. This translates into CATSDAQGAFGYTF.